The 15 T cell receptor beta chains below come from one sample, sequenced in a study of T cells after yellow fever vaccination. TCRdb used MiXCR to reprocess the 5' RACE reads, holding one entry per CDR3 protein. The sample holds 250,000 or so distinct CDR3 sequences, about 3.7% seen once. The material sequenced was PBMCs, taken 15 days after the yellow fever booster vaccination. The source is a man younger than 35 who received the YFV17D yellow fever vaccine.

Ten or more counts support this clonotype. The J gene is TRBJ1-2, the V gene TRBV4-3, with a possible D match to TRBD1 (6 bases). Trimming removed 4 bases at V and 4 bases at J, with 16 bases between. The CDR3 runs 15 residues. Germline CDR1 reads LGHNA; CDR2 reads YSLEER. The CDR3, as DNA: TGCGCCAGCAGCCCCCCAGACAGGAAGAGCTATGGCTACACCTTC. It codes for CASSPPDRKSYGYTF.

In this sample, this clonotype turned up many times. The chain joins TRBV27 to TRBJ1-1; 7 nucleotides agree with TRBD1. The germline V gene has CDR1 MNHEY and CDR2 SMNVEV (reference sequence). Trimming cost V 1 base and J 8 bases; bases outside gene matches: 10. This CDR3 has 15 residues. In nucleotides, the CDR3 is TGTGCCAGCAGTTTATTCAGGCCTGAGGGGGCGGAAGCTTTCTTT. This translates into CASSLFRPEGAEAFF.

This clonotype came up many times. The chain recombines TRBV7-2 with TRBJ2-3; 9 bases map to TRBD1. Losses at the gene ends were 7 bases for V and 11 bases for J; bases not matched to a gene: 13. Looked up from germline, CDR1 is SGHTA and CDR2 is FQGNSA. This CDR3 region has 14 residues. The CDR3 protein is CASTSTTGGLGQYF. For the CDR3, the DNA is TGTGCCAGCACCTCTACTACAGGGGGCTTAGGGCAGTATTTT.

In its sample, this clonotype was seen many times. CDR3 amino acids: CASSLVGAGNYGYTF. CDR3 nucleotides: TGTGCCAGCAGCTTAGTTGGGGCAGGGAACTATGGCTACACCTTC. This chain connects TRBV7-2 to TRBJ1-2; TRBD1 might be the D (5 bases). This CDR3 comprises 15 residues. The germline V and J ends were trimmed by 1 base and 2 bases, with 11 bases remaining between them. Germline-derived CDR1 and CDR2 are SGHTA and FQGNSA.

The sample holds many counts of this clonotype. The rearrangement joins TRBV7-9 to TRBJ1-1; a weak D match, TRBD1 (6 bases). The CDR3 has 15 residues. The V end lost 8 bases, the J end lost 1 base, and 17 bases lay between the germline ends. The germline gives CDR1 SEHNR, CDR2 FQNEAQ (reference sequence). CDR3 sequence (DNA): TGTGCCAGCGGCGATCTCGGGACAAGGAACACTGAAGCTTTCTTT. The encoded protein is CASGDLGTRNTEAFF.

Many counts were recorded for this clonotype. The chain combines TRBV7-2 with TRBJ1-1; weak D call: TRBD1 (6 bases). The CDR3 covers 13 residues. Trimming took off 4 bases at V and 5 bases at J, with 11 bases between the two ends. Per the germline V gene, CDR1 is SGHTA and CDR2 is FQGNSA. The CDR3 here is CASSYTGRTEAFF. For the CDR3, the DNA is TGTGCCAGCAGCTACACAGGGCGTACTGAAGCTTTCTTT.

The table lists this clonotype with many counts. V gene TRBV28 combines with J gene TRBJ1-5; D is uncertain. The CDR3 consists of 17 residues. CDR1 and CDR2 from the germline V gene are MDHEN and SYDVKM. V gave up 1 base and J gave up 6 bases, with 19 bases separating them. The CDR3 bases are TGTGCCAGCAGTTTATACCAGGTGTGGCAGGTCTTTCAGCCCCAGCATTTT. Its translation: CASSLYQVWQVFQPQHF. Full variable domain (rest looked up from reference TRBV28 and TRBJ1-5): DVKVTQSSRYLVKRTGEKVFLECVQDMDHENMFWYRQDPGLGLRLIYFSYDVKMKEKGDIPEGYSVSREKKERFSLILESASTNQTSMYLCASSLYQVWQVFQPQHFGDGTRLSIL.

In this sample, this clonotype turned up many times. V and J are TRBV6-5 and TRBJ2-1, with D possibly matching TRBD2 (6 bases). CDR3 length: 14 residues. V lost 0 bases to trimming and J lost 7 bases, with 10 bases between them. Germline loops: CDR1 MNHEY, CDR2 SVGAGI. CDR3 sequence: CASSYSSAGNEQFF. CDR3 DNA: TGTGCCAGCAGTTACTCGAGTGCGGGGAATGAGCAGTTCTTC.

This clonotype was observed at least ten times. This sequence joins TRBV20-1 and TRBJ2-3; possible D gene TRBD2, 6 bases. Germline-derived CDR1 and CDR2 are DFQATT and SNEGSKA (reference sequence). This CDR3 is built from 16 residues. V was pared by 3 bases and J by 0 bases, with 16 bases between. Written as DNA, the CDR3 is TGCAGTGCTAGTGGGTCGCGGGGCCATAGCACAGATACGCAGTATTTT. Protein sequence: CSASGSRGHSTDTQYF.

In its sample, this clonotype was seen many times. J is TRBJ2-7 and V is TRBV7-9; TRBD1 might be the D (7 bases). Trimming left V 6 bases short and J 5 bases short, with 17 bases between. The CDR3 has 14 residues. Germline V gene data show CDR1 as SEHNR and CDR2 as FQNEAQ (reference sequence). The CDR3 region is CASSFTGGGHEQYF. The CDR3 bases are TGTGCCAGCAGTTTTACAGGAGGGGGCCACGAGCAGTACTTC.

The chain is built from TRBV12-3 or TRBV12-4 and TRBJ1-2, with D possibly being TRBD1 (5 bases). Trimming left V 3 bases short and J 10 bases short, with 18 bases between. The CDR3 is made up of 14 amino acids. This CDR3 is CASSFRQGIENYTF. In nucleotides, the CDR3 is TGTGCCAGCAGTTTTCGGCAGGGAATAGAGAACTACACCTTC.

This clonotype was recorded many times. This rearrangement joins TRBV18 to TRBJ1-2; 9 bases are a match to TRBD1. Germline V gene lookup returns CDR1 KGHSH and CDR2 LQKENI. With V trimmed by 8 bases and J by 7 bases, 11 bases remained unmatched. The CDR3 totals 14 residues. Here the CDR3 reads CASLRWGQGSGYTF. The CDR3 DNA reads TGTGCCAGCCTCCGGTGGGGACAGGGTTCTGGCTACACCTTC. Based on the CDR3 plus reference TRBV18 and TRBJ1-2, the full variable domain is NAGVMQNPRHLVRRRGQEARLRCSPMKGHSHVYWYRQLPEEGLKFMVYLQKENIIDESGMPKERFSAEFPKEGPSILRIQQVVRGDSAAYFCASLRWGQGSGYTFGSGTRLTVV.

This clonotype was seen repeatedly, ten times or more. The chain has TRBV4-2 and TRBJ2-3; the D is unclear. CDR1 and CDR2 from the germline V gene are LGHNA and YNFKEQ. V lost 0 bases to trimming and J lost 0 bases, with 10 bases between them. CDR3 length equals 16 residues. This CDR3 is CASSQDWTESTDTQYF. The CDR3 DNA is TGTGCCAGCAGCCAAGATTGGACGGAGAGCACAGATACGCAGTATTTT.

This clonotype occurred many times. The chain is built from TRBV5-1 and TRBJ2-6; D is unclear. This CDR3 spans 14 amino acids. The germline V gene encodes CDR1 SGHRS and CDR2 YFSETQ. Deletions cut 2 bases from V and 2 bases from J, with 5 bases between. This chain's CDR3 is CASSLKAGANVLTF. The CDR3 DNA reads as TGCGCCAGCAGCTTAAAAGCTGGGGCCAACGTCCTGACTTTC. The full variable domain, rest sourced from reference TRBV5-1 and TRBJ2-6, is KAGVTQTPRYLIKTRGQQVTLSCSPISGHRSVSWYQQTPGQGLQFLFEYFSETQRNKGNFPGRFSGRQFSNSRSEMNVSTLELGDSALYLCASSLKAGANVLTFGAGSRLTVL.

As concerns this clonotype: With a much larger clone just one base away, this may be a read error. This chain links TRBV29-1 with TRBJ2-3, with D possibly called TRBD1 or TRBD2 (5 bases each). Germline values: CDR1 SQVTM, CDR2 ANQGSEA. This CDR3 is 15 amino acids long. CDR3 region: CSVEARGRSADTEYF. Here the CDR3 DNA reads TGCAGCGTTGAGGCTCGGGGCAGGAGCGCAGATACGGAGTATTTT.